A single T cell receptor (beta chain) is shown here with its context. What it binds is unknown. Compared with germline, one end of the junction differs, possibly owing to a read error. CDR3 length: 14 residues. Germline V gene data show CDR1 as DFQATT and CDR2 as SNEGSKA (reference sequence). This sample is part of a study of tumor-infiltrating lymphocytes in glioblastoma multiforme. The study's findings and limits: TCR plus mutation findings rest on a single glioblastoma patient.

TCR beta libraries were built from RNA through three nested multiplex PCR rounds using modified ARM-PCR. Input was roughly 0.46 ug total RNA, reverse-transcribed with a C-beta primer. These TCRB libraries lack any described unique molecular identifiers. From the multiplex PCR reads, TCRdb called clonotypes with MiXCR, one entry per CDR3 protein. Among just over 9,000 distinct CDR3 sequences listed, around two thirds were seen once. Sample: brain tumor tissue. The chain joins TRBV20-1 to TRBJ2-5; 12 nucleotides agree with TRBD2. This receptor was taken from a male donor with glioblastoma. The CDR3 region has the DNA TGCAATGCTAGACTAGCGGGAGTTTTGGAGACCCAGTACTTC. It yields the protein CNARLAGVLETQYF.